These 14 T cell receptor beta chains came from one sample sequenced in a study of blood T cell repertoires in COVID-19 (TCRdb year 2020). The library was generated by the immunoSEQ multiplex PCR assay. TCRdb mirrors the immuneACCESS table, restricted to in-frame sequences. Some clones are absent from its copies; in checked studies, under half trace to an unresolved V gene, and the reason for the others is unknown. The sample table contains 170,000 or so clones; only one count was recorded for around 83% of them. More than 1.5% of the sample is in the top ten clones. Sequences were obtained from peripheral blood. The receptors here all came from a human donor in a cohort sampled during active COVID-19.

The V gene is TRBV4-1, the J gene TRBJ2-2; perhaps TRBD2 as D (6 bases). Germline lookup yields CDR1 MGHRA and CDR2 YSYEKL. The CDR3 runs to 15 residues. Trimming stripped 5 bases from V and 4 bases from J, with 14 bases between. The CDR3 DNA follows: TGCGCCAGCAGCGCCAGGGTCGGGGGCACCGGGGAGCTGTTTTTT. This translates into CASSARVGGTGELFF.

J is TRBJ2-1 and V is TRBV6-1, with a tentative D call TRBD2 (5 bases). The CDR3 has 16 amino acids. The germline V and J ends were trimmed by 1 base and 5 bases, with 15 bases remaining between them. The germline V gene encodes CDR1 MNHNS and CDR2 SASEGT. CDR3 in DNA: TGTGCCAGCAGTGAAGGTAGAGGGCGTACCCACAATGAGCAGTTCTTC. It codes for CASSEGRGRTHNEQFF.

This chain uses TRBV6-6 with TRBJ1-2; TRBD1 matches 9 bases. CDR3 length: 17 amino acids. Germline lookup yields CDR1 MNHNY and CDR2 SVGAGI (reference sequence). Unmatched junction bases numbered 16, after V lost 5 bases and J lost 6 bases. The CDR3 coding sequence is TGTGCCAGCAGTCCGACGGACAGGGGAGGGCTGCCCCATGGCTACACCTTC. This sequence encodes CASSPTDRGGLPHGYTF.

In its sample, this clone was seen a few times. The chain combines TRBV7-9 with TRBJ1-5; 11 nucleotides align to TRBD1. CDR3 size: 19 residues. CDR1 is SEHNR and CDR2 is FQNEAQ in the germline V gene (reference sequence). V shed 5 bases and J 2 bases; nucleotides not matched to a gene: 14. This CDR3 is CASSLSGTGGSGGNQPQHF. The CDR3 DNA is TGTGCCAGCAGCCTATCCGGGACAGGGGGTTCGGGTGGCAATCAGCCCCAGCATTTT. The variable domain in full, with the rest retrieved from reference TRBV7-9 and TRBJ1-5, is DTGVSQNPRHKITKRGQNVTFRCDPISEHNRLYWYRQTLGQGPEFLTYFQNEAQLEKSRLLSDRFSAERPKGSFSTLEIQRTEQGDSAMYLCASSLSGTGGSGGNQPQHFGDGTRLSIL.

This sequence joins TRBV10-3 and TRBJ1-2; D not certain. The V gene lost 4 bases and the J gene lost 0 bases, with 6 bases spanning the gap. The CDR3 is 13 residues long. Germline V gene sequence: CDR1 ENHRY, CDR2 SYGVKD. CDR3 sequence (DNA): TGTGCCATCAGTGGAGAAGCTAACTATGGCTACACCTTC. This sequence encodes CAISGEANYGYTF.

V gene TRBV28 combines with J gene TRBJ1-2; 9 bases align to TRBD1. CDR3 length equals 13 residues. V lost 4 bases, J lost 7 bases, and 4 bases stayed unmatched. Germline values: CDR1 MDHEN, CDR2 SYDVKM. The CDR3 region has the DNA TGTGCCAGCAGTTCCCCGACAGGGGGTGGCTACACCTTC. Protein product: CASSSPTGGGYTF.

This clone has only a few counts. The gene calls are TRBV7-9 and TRBJ2-1; D possibly corresponds to TRBD2 (6 bases). Germline V gene data show CDR1 as SEHNR and CDR2 as FQNEAQ (reference sequence). Trimming left V 11 bases short and J 1 base short, with 15 bases between. The CDR3 is made up of 14 amino acids. CDR3 sequence: CAGVAGRSYNEQFF. CDR3 nucleotide sequence: TGTGCCGGAGTGGCGGGAAGATCCTACAATGAGCAGTTCTTC.

V is TRBV6-6 and J is TRBJ1-2, with 10 nucleotides matching TRBD1. The V and J ends lost 2 bases and 4 bases, in that order; junction bases with no gene match: 4. This CDR3 contains 15 residues. Germline CDR1 reads MNHNY; CDR2 reads SVGAGI (reference sequence). This chain's CDR3 is CASSYGTGEGYGYTF. In nucleotides, the CDR3 is TGTGCCAGCAGTTACGGGACAGGGGAGGGCTATGGCTACACCTTC.

The chain links TRBV18 to TRBJ1-6, with TRBD1 matching 7 bases. Germline V CDR1 and CDR2: KGHSH, LQKENI. The CDR3 is 18 amino acids. Trimming at V came to 2 bases and at J to 7 bases, leaving 14 bases not matched to a gene. Written as DNA, the CDR3 is TGTGCCAGCTCACCAATCGAAGGTCGCAGGGGGAAGAATTCACCCCTCCACTTT. Translating it yields CASSPIEGRRGKNSPLHF.

The V gene is TRBV7-2, the J gene TRBJ1-4; D is unclear. From germline, CDR1 is SGHTA and CDR2 FQGNSA. The CDR3 has 14 residues. Trimming cost V 2 bases and J 7 bases, with 11 bases left between them. The CDR3 loop is CASSLSFASEKLFF. The CDR3 nucleotides read TGTGCCAGCAGCTTATCATTTGCGAGTGAAAAACTGTTTTTT. The variable domain in full, with the rest retrieved from reference TRBV7-2 and TRBJ1-4, is GAGVSQSPSNKVTEKGKDVELRCDPISGHTALYWYRQSLGQGLEFLIYFQGNSAPDKSGLPSDRFSAERTGGSVSTLTIQRTQQEDSAVYLCASSLSFASEKLFFGSGTQLSVL.

The V gene is TRBV27, the J gene TRBJ2-5; 11 bases are a match to TRBD2. Germline assignment: CDR1 MNHEY and CDR2 SMNVEV (reference sequence). The CDR3 is 16 amino acids. The J segment lost 4 bases and the V segment lost 6 bases, leaving 10 bases of the junction unmatched. The CDR3 coding sequence is TGTGCCAGCAGGATCATAGCGGGGGGGCCGCGAGAGACCCAGTACTTC. Translating it yields CASRIIAGGPRETQYF.

This rearrangement joins TRBV19 to TRBJ1-5; 7 bases match TRBD1. The CDR3 covers 15 residues. CDR1 LNHDA and CDR2 SQIVND come from the germline V gene (reference sequence). After removal of 4 bases from V and 4 bases from J, the junction contained 7 bases not matched to a gene. CDR3 sequence reads: CASSRAGGLNQPQHF. The CDR3 nucleotides read TGTGCCAGTAGTAGGGCAGGGGGTTTGAATCAGCCCCAGCATTTT.

The rearrangement uses TRBV3-1 (or the pseudogene TRBV3-2) and TRBJ2-5; tentative D call: TRBD2 (5 bases). V was cut by 0 bases and J by 5 bases, with 7 bases left in between. There are 13 residues in the CDR3. In germline, CDR1 is LGHDT, CDR2 YNNKEL (reference sequence). DNA of the CDR3: TGTGCCAGCAGCCAAGAATTAGCGGAGACCCAGTACTTC. Translating it yields CASSQELAETQYF.

This chain joins TRBV2 and TRBJ1-1, with a tentative D call TRBD1 (5 bases). V lost 3 bases and J lost 4, with 9 bases in between. Germline V gene lookup returns CDR1 SNHLY and CDR2 FYNNEI. The CDR3 consists of 13 residues. The CDR3 bases are TGTGCCAGCAGTGACAGGGCGACCACTGAAGCTTTCTTT. This gives the protein CASSDRATTEAFF.